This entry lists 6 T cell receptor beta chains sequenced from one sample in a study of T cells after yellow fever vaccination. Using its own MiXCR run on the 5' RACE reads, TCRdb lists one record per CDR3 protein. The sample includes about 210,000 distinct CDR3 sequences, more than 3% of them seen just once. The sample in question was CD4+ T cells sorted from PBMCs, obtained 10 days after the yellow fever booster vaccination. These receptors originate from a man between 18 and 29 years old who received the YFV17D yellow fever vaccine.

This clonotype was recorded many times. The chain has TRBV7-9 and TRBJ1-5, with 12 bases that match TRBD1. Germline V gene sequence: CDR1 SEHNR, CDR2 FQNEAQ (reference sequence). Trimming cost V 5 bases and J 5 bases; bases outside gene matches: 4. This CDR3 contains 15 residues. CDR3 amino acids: CASSPGTGGYQPQHF. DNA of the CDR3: TGTGCCAGCAGCCCAGGGACAGGGGGCTATCAGCCCCAGCATTTT.

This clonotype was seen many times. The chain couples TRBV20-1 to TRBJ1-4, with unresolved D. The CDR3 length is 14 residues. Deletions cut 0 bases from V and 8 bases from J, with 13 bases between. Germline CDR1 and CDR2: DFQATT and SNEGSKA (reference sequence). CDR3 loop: CSARDYLNDEKLFF. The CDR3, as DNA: TGCAGTGCTAGAGATTATCTTAATGACGAAAAACTGTTTTTT.

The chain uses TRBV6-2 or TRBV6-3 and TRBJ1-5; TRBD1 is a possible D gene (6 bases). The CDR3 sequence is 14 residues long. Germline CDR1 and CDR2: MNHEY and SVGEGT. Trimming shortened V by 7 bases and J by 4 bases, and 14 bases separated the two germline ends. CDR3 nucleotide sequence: TGTGCCAGCAATACAGGGAATTATAATCAGCCCCAGCATTTT. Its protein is CASNTGNYNQPQHF.

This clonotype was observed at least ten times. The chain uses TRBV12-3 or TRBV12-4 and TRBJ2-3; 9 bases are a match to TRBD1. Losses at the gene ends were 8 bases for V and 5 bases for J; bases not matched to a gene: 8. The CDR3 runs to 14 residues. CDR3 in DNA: TGTGCCAGCTCGTTACAGGGGGCCCAAGATACGCAGTATTTT. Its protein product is CASSLQGAQDTQYF.

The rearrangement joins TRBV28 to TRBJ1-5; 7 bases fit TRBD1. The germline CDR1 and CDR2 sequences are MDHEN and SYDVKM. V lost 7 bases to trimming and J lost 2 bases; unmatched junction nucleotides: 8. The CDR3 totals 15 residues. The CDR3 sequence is CASTSWTGRNQPQHF. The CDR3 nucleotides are TGTGCCAGCACCTCCTGGACAGGCCGCAATCAGCCCCAGCATTTT.

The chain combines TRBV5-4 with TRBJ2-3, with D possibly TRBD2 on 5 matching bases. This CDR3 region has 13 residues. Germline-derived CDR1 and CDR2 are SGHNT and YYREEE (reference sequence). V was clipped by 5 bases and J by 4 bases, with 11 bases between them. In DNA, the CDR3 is TGTGCCAGCAGGGCCGGGAACCCAGATACGCAGTATTTT. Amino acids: CASRAGNPDTQYF.